This passage covers 11 T cell receptor beta chains from one sample sequenced in a study of T cell repertoires in cytomegalovirus infection. These TCRs are of unknown antigen specificity. TCRdb re-derived calls from the reads in MiXCR, one entry per CDR3 protein. Altogether 450,000 to 550,000 distinct CDR3 sequences are present, approximately 42% being singletons, with the ten largest covering around two fifths. The material was cultured PBMCs, obtained from culture after CMV antigen stimulation. These receptors were taken from a human donor in good health (CMV status not recorded). Some clones in this sample may be carry-over from other donors' samples.

This clonotype has only one observation. This rearrangement joins TRBV20-1 to TRBJ1-2; 8 bases align to TRBD1. The CDR3 has 12 residues. V lost 5 bases to trimming and J lost 4 bases; unmatched junction nucleotides: 3. Germline CDR1 DFQATT, CDR2 SNEGSKA (reference sequence). In nucleotides, the CDR3 is TGCAGTGCTCCGGACAGGGCCTATGGCTACACCTTC. Translating it yields CSAPDRAYGYTF.

The chain uses TRBV28 and TRBJ2-1, with TRBD2 identical over 8 bases. V was pared by 5 bases and J by 6 bases, with 9 bases of the junction left unmatched. This CDR3 spans 15 amino acids. Germline lookup yields CDR1 MDHEN and CDR2 SYDVKM. The CDR3 loop reads CASSDAGGRFNEQFF. In DNA, the CDR3 is TGTGCCAGCAGTGACGCGGGGGGCCGCTTCAATGAGCAGTTCTTC.

V is TRBV7-6 and J is TRBJ1-2, with D uncertain. The CDR3 is 11 residues long. Trimming removed 1 base at V and 6 bases at J, with 3 bases between. The germline V gene encodes CDR1 SGHVS and CDR2 FNYEAQ. CDR3 protein: CASSLVDGYTF. The CDR3 region has the DNA TGTGCCAGCAGCTTAGTTGATGGCTACACCTTC.

This clonotype was counted only a few times. The rearrangement uses TRBV6-2 or TRBV6-3 and TRBJ2-7; D gene ambiguous. CDR1 and CDR2 from the germline V gene are MNHEY and SVGEGT. V was shortened by 4 bases and J by 0 bases, with 16 bases between the two germline ends. CDR3 length equals 16 residues. The chain's CDR3 is CASSSWPARSSYEQYF. DNA of the CDR3: TGTGCCAGCAGTTCATGGCCCGCGCGGAGCTCCTACGAGCAGTACTTC.

The rearrangement uses TRBV7-2 and TRBJ2-1; the D is unclear. This CDR3 contains 14 residues. The V and J ends lost 0 bases and 8 bases respectively, with 11 bases between them. Germline V gene lookup returns CDR1 SGHTA and CDR2 FQGNSA. The CDR3 is CASSLALGFDEQFF. The CDR3 nucleotides read TGTGCCAGCAGCTTAGCGCTGGGATTCGATGAGCAGTTCTTC.

This clonotype has more than one count but fewer than ten. The chain combines TRBV6-2 or TRBV6-3 with TRBJ1-1, with D unresolved. The CDR3 is 17 residues long. V lost 5 bases, J lost 2 bases, and 21 bases lay in between. Germline V gene lookup returns CDR1 MNHEY and CDR2 SVGEGT. This CDR3 reads CASSKASGIYGNTEAFF. In DNA, the CDR3 is TGTGCCAGCAGTAAAGCCTCGGGGATTTATGGTAACACTGAAGCTTTCTTT.

This clonotype occurred a few times. The V gene is TRBV27, the J gene TRBJ2-2; D is perhaps TRBD1 (6 bases). The V end lost 5 bases, the J end lost 5 bases, and 9 bases lay between the germline ends. The germline CDR1 and CDR2 sequences are MNHEY and SMNVEV (reference sequence). The CDR3 length is 13 residues. In nucleotides, the CDR3 is TGTGCCAGCAGTCCCGGACAGACCGGGGAGCTGTTTTTT. Its protein is CASSPGQTGELFF.

The rearrangement links TRBV7-2 to TRBJ2-3; possibly TRBD1 or TRBD2 for D (6 bases each). The CDR3 covers 15 residues. Germline CDR1 is SGHTA and CDR2 is FQGNSA. Trimming pared 1 base from V and 2 bases from J, leaving 10 bases between. CDR3 loop: CASSLVGGYTDTQYF. CDR3 bases: TGTGCCAGCAGCTTAGTCGGGGGCTACACAGATACGCAGTATTTT.

The V gene is TRBV7-6, the J gene TRBJ1-5; D not certain. V was trimmed by 5 bases and J by 3 bases, leaving 11 bases between them. CDR1 and CDR2 from the germline V gene are SGHVS and FNYEAQ. The CDR3 spans 14 residues. As DNA, the CDR3 is TGTGCCAGCAGCCAGAGTGGTATCAATCAGCCCCAGCATTTT. Translating gives CASSQSGINQPQHF.

This CDR3 reads CASSLRTLTDTQYF. CDR3 bases: TGTGCCAGCAGCTTAAGGACCCTCACAGATACGCAGTATTTT. The chain uses TRBV11-1 and TRBJ2-3; D ambiguous. The CDR3 covers 14 residues. Trimming took off 2 bases at V and 2 bases at J, with 8 bases between the two ends. CDR1 and CDR2 from the germline V gene are SGHAT and FQDESV (reference sequence). Full variable domain (missing parts from reference TRBV11-1 and TRBJ2-3): EAEVAQSPRYKITEKSQAVAFWCDPISGHATLYWYRQILGQGPELLVQFQDESVVDDSQLPKDRFSAERLKGVDSTLKIQPAELGDSAMYLCASSLRTLTDTQYFGPGTRLTVL.

This clonotype was seen repeatedly, ten times or more. The rearrangement uses TRBV7-2 and TRBJ2-7, with D maybe TRBD1 (6 bases). The CDR3 is 13 amino acids. Germline assignment: CDR1 SGHTA and CDR2 FQGNSA. The V and J ends lost 7 bases and 5 bases respectively, with 15 bases between them. Here the CDR3 reads CASTMQGSNEQYF. The CDR3 DNA is TGTGCCAGCACCATGCAGGGGTCCAACGAGCAGTACTTC.